This is a list of T cell receptor beta chains from one sample in a study of shared clonotypes between healthy human individuals. Some clones are missing from TCRdb's copy, which holds only in-frame ones; the method was immunoSEQ multiplex PCR. The sample includes about 1.1 million clones, approximately 78% of them seen just once. The sample consisted of memory CD4+ T cells from PBMCs. The receptor source for this set is a man in his late teens or twenties in good health. Some clones in this sample may be carry-over from other donors' samples. The CDR3 runs from the conserved cysteine through the conserved F or W. The D gene is left open where the match is weak. The size of a clone is reported for some rows only, either as once, few or many, or as a class for expanded clones.

abundance: once
d_gene: .
v_gene: TRBV29-1
j_gene: TRBJ1-1
CDR3nt: TGCAGCGTTGCTTCAGGGTACAATGAAGCTTTCTTT
CDR3aa: CSVASGYNEAFF

abundance: .
d_gene: TRBD1
v_gene: TRBV5-4
j_gene: TRBJ1-1
CDR3nt: TGTGCCAGCAGCCTTCCAGGGGGTGAAGCTTTCTTT
CDR3aa: CASSLPGGEAFF

abundance: .
d_gene: .
v_gene: TRBV11-1
j_gene: TRBJ1-5
CDR3nt: TGTGCCAGCAGCTTAAACTGGAATCAGCCCCAGCATTTT
CDR3aa: CASSLNWNQPQHF

abundance: few
d_gene: .
v_gene: TRBV6-5
j_gene: TRBJ1-4
CDR3nt: TGTGCCAGCAGTTACTCGCGGGAACTGTTTTTT
CDR3aa: CASSYSRELFF

abundance: .
d_gene: TRBD2
v_gene: TRBV2
j_gene: TRBJ2-7
CDR3nt: TGTGCCAGCAGCCCGGTAGCGGGAGGAATCTCCTACGAGCAGTACTTC
CDR3aa: CASSPVAGGISYEQYF

abundance: .
d_gene: TRBD2
v_gene: TRBV28
j_gene: TRBJ2-3
CDR3nt: TGTGCCAGCACCCGTCGACTAGCGGTATATCTCAGCACAGATACGCAGTATTTT
CDR3aa: CASTRRLAVYLSTDTQYF

abundance: .
d_gene: TRBD2
v_gene: TRBV27
j_gene: TRBJ2-3
CDR3nt: TGTGCCAGCAGTCTCTCTAGCGGGCTGGGGACAGATACGCAGTATTTT
CDR3aa: CASSLSSGLGTDTQYF

abundance: .
d_gene: TRBD1
v_gene: TRBV2
j_gene: TRBJ2-7
CDR3nt: TGTGCCAGCAAGTTTAACAGGGGGTCCTACGAGCAGTACTTC
CDR3aa: CASKFNRGSYEQYF

abundance: many
d_gene: .
v_gene: TRBV9
j_gene: TRBJ1-3
CDR3nt: TGTGCCAGCAGCGTCCACTACTCCGGAAACACCATATATTTT
CDR3aa: CASSVHYSGNTIYF

abundance: .
d_gene: .
v_gene: TRBV27
j_gene: TRBJ2-7
CDR3nt: TGTGCCAGCACCAGAGACGCTCGGGGCTACTACGAGCAGTACTTC
CDR3aa: CASTRDARGYYEQYF

abundance: many
d_gene: .
v_gene: TRBV19
j_gene: TRBJ1-5
CDR3nt: TGTGCCAGTAGCCGGGAGGGGCGGGCAAGGAATCAGCCCCAGCATTTT
CDR3aa: CASSREGRARNQPQHF

abundance: .
d_gene: TRBD2
v_gene: TRBV4-1
j_gene: TRBJ2-4
CDR3nt: TGCGCCAGCAGCCAACCTCGGACTAGTGGGTACATTCAGTACTTC
CDR3aa: CASSQPRTSGYIQYF

abundance: once
d_gene: .
v_gene: TRBV18
j_gene: TRBJ2-7
CDR3nt: TGTGCCAGCTCACGACAGAATACCTACGAGCAGTACTTC
CDR3aa: CASSRQNTYEQYF

abundance: once
d_gene: .
v_gene: TRBV5-1
j_gene: TRBJ2-3
CDR3nt: TGCGCCAGCAGCAGCGGGCGCGCAGATACGCAGTATTTT
CDR3aa: CASSSGRADTQYF

abundance: .
d_gene: .
v_gene: TRBV21-1
j_gene: TRBJ2-3
CDR3nt: TGTGCCAGCACCATAAGACGTAGCGGGAGGCCAGGACCAACTAGCACAGATACGCAGTATTTT
CDR3aa: CASTIRRSGRPGPTSTDTQYF

abundance: few
d_gene: .
v_gene: TRBV5-1
j_gene: TRBJ1-6
CDR3nt: TGCGCCAGCAGCTTAGAACCCGGCCGCGGTTCACCCCTCCACTTT
CDR3aa: CASSLEPGRGSPLHF

abundance: few
d_gene: .
v_gene: TRBV18
j_gene: TRBJ1-3
CDR3nt: TGTGCCAGCTCATCCCCCTCTGGGTTTGGAAACACCATATATTTT
CDR3aa: CASSSPSGFGNTIYF

abundance: .
d_gene: .
v_gene: TRBV5-4
j_gene: TRBJ2-7
CDR3nt: TGTGCCAGCAGCTTGGCGGGGACGGACTACGAGCAGTACTTC
CDR3aa: CASSLAGTDYEQYF

abundance: .
d_gene: .
v_gene: TRBV2
j_gene: TRBJ2-2
CDR3nt: TGTGCCAGCAGTGAAGCGCGGCTAGCGAACACCGGGGAGCTGTTTTTT
CDR3aa: CASSEARLANTGELFF

abundance: few
d_gene: .
v_gene: TRBV19
j_gene: TRBJ1-2
CDR3nt: TGTGCCAGTAGCCCCTCCAGCTATGGCTACACCTTC
CDR3aa: CASSPSSYGYTF

abundance: .
d_gene: TRBD1
v_gene: TRBV19
j_gene: TRBJ1-4
CDR3nt: TGTGCCAGTAGGCAAGGACCGGGACAGGGTTTCGAAAAACTGTTTTTT
CDR3aa: CASRQGPGQGFEKLFF

abundance: .
d_gene: TRBD1
v_gene: TRBV18
j_gene: TRBJ1-3
CDR3nt: TGTGCCAGCTCACCTACGACAGGGGCCGGAAACACCATATATTTT
CDR3aa: CASSPTTGAGNTIYF

abundance: few
d_gene: .
v_gene: TRBV28
j_gene: TRBJ1-5
CDR3nt: TGTGCCAGCAGTTTATCCCTTAGGGCCCAGCGGAGCAATCAGCCCCAGCATTTT
CDR3aa: CASSLSLRAQRSNQPQHF

abundance: .
d_gene: TRBD1
v_gene: TRBV2
j_gene: TRBJ1-5
CDR3nt: TGTGCCAGCAGTGCCACAGGGGGCTTTCAGCCCCAGCATTTT
CDR3aa: CASSATGGFQPQHF

abundance: .
d_gene: TRBD1
v_gene: TRBV5-1
j_gene: TRBJ2-6
CDR3nt: TGCGCCAGCAGCCCAAGACAGGGTCTGGCTGGGGCCAACGTCCTGACTTTC
CDR3aa: CASSPRQGLAGANVLTF

abundance: .
d_gene: .
v_gene: TRBV6-5
j_gene: TRBJ1-2
CDR3nt: TGTGCCAGCAGTTACTCGGAGGGGGAGGGCTACACCTTC
CDR3aa: CASSYSEGEGYTF

abundance: .
d_gene: .
v_gene: TRBV27
j_gene: TRBJ1-2
CDR3nt: TGTGCCAGCAGTTTTAGGACGGATCCGTACTATGGCTACACCTTC
CDR3aa: CASSFRTDPYYGYTF

abundance: .
d_gene: TRBD1
v_gene: TRBV25-1
j_gene: TRBJ1-1
CDR3nt: TGTGCCAGCAAGGACAGGGGGAGCACTGAAGCTTTCTTT
CDR3aa: CASKDRGSTEAFF

abundance: .
d_gene: TRBD2
v_gene: TRBV28
j_gene: TRBJ2-7
CDR3nt: TGTGCCAGCAGCTTAGTTACTAGCGGATTCTACGAGCAGTACTTC
CDR3aa: CASSLVTSGFYEQYF

abundance: .
d_gene: .
v_gene: TRBV5-1
j_gene: TRBJ2-7
CDR3nt: TGCGCCAGCAGCTTGGAAGGGCTCCCCTACGAGCAGTACTTC
CDR3aa: CASSLEGLPYEQYF

abundance: .
d_gene: TRBD1
v_gene: TRBV18
j_gene: TRBJ2-2
CDR3nt: TGTGCCAGCTCACCGAGGGGACAGGGATCAGTCACCGGGGAGCTGTTTTTT
CDR3aa: CASSPRGQGSVTGELFF

abundance: .
d_gene: .
v_gene: TRBV29-1
j_gene: TRBJ1-1
CDR3nt: TGCAGCGTTGTAGGCCGGAGACAGGTAGCTGAAGCTTTCTTT
CDR3aa: CSVVGRRQVAEAFF

abundance: once
d_gene: .
v_gene: TRBV28
j_gene: TRBJ1-2
CDR3nt: TGTGCCAGCACTTTAGGGGGTGTGAAGAGCTATGGCTACACCTTC
CDR3aa: CASTLGGVKSYGYTF

abundance: .
d_gene: .
v_gene: TRBV11-2
j_gene: TRBJ1-5
CDR3nt: TGTGCCAGCAGCCCGGACGGCTACAATCAGCCCCAGCATTTT
CDR3aa: CASSPDGYNQPQHF

abundance: .
d_gene: .
v_gene: TRBV28
j_gene: TRBJ1-5
CDR3nt: TGTGCCAGCAGTTTTTACTATCAGCCCCAGCATTTT
CDR3aa: CASSFYYQPQHF

abundance: once
d_gene: .
v_gene: TRBV4-2
j_gene: TRBJ2-4
CDR3nt: TGTGCCAGCAGCCAAGCAGGGGCGGAAAACATTCAGTACTTC
CDR3aa: CASSQAGAENIQYF

abundance: .
d_gene: .
v_gene: TRBV5-8
j_gene: TRBJ1-3
CDR3nt: TGTGCCAGCCTGAGGAGGAGGAGCTCTGGAAACACCATATATTTT
CDR3aa: CASLRRRSSGNTIYF

abundance: .
d_gene: TRBD2
v_gene: TRBV7-3
j_gene: TRBJ2-3
CDR3nt: TGTGCCAGCAGCTTAAGCGGGAGGGGCACAGATACGCAGTATTTT
CDR3aa: CASSLSGRGTDTQYF

abundance: .
d_gene: TRBD2
v_gene: TRBV7-2
j_gene: TRBJ2-3
CDR3nt: TGTGCCAGCAGTGACCGGGAGGCAGATACGCAGTATTTT
CDR3aa: CASSDREADTQYF

abundance: .
d_gene: .
v_gene: TRBV6-1
j_gene: TRBJ1-3
CDR3nt: TGTGCCAGCAGTGTAGGTAGCTCTGGAAACACCATATATTTT
CDR3aa: CASSVGSSGNTIYF

abundance: .
d_gene: .
v_gene: TRBV6-1
j_gene: TRBJ2-1
CDR3nt: TGTGCCAGCAGTTTGACGTACTACAATGAGCAGTTCTTC
CDR3aa: CASSLTYYNEQFF

abundance: .
d_gene: .
v_gene: TRBV28
j_gene: TRBJ1-3
CDR3nt: TGTGCCAGCAGTTCGAGGACGGATTCTGGAAACACCATATATTTT
CDR3aa: CASSSRTDSGNTIYF

abundance: once
d_gene: .
v_gene: TRBV7-6
j_gene: TRBJ2-1
CDR3nt: TGTGCCAGCAGCTCGCCCCGGACTATAGATGAGCAGTTCTTC
CDR3aa: CASSSPRTIDEQFF

abundance: .
d_gene: TRBD2
v_gene: TRBV10-3
j_gene: TRBJ2-1
CDR3nt: TGTGCCATCAGTGAGTCTGGGACTAGCGGGAGGTATGAGCAGTTCTTC
CDR3aa: CAISESGTSGRYEQFF

abundance: .
d_gene: TRBD2
v_gene: TRBV30
j_gene: TRBJ2-7
CDR3nt: TGTGCCTGTTCGGGGGGACCTACCAGGCACTTCTTC
CDR3aa: CACSGGPTRHFF

abundance: .
d_gene: TRBD2
v_gene: TRBV10-3
j_gene: TRBJ2-7
CDR3nt: TGTGCCATCAGTCTCGGACTAGCGGGGGATTACGAGCAGTACTTC
CDR3aa: CAISLGLAGDYEQYF

abundance: .
d_gene: .
v_gene: TRBV28
j_gene: TRBJ1-2
CDR3nt: TGTGCCAGCAGTTTATCAGAGCTTGGAGGAGGCTACACCTTC
CDR3aa: CASSLSELGGGYTF

abundance: many
d_gene: .
v_gene: TRBV18
j_gene: TRBJ2-7
CDR3nt: TGTGCCAGCTCACCCTCGCGGGCGCGGTTCGAGCAGTACTTC
CDR3aa: CASSPSRARFEQYF

abundance: .
d_gene: .
v_gene: TRBV6-4
j_gene: TRBJ2-2
CDR3nt: TGTGCCAGCAGTGACCCTGGAGCGGGCACCGGGGAGCTGTTTTTT
CDR3aa: CASSDPGAGTGELFF

abundance: .
d_gene: .
v_gene: TRBV29-1
j_gene: TRBJ2-2
CDR3nt: TGCAGCGTTCAGTTGAGCCGGTCGAACACCGGGGAGCTGTTTTTT
CDR3aa: CSVQLSRSNTGELFF

abundance: .
d_gene: .
v_gene: TRBV5-1
j_gene: TRBJ1-4
CDR3nt: TGCGCCAGCAGCTTGGCCGGGGATTATAGAGATGAAAAACTGTTTTTT
CDR3aa: CASSLAGDYRDEKLFF

abundance: .
d_gene: TRBD2
v_gene: TRBV6-6
j_gene: TRBJ2-7
CDR3nt: TGTGCCAGCAGACCGACTAGCGGGAGTAGTGAGCAGTACTTC
CDR3aa: CASRPTSGSSEQYF

abundance: .
d_gene: .
v_gene: TRBV5-6
j_gene: TRBJ2-1
CDR3nt: TGTGCCAGCAGCTTGCGGGGAGTTTCTTCCTACAATGAGCAGTTCTTC
CDR3aa: CASSLRGVSSYNEQFF

abundance: once
d_gene: .
v_gene: TRBV11-2
j_gene: TRBJ1-1
CDR3nt: TGTGCCAGCAGCCCGTCCACACGGGCTTTCTTT
CDR3aa: CASSPSTRAFF

abundance: few
d_gene: .
v_gene: TRBV5-1
j_gene: TRBJ1-5
CDR3nt: TGCGCCAGCAGCCCTGCGGGGGCTGCCAATCAGCCCCAGCATTTT
CDR3aa: CASSPAGAANQPQHF

abundance: .
d_gene: .
v_gene: TRBV6-6
j_gene: TRBJ2-3
CDR3nt: TGTGCCAGCAGTTCCCCCCGGCCAGATACGCAGTATTTT
CDR3aa: CASSSPRPDTQYF

abundance: .
d_gene: .
v_gene: TRBV5-1
j_gene: TRBJ1-2
CDR3nt: TGCGCCAGCAGCTTGAGGGGGGGACCAGGCTATGGCTACACCTTC
CDR3aa: CASSLRGGPGYGYTF

abundance: .
d_gene: TRBD2
v_gene: TRBV19
j_gene: TRBJ2-1
CDR3nt: TGTGCCAGTAGTAGAGGACTAGCGGGCCCGCACTATGAGCAGTTCTTC
CDR3aa: CASSRGLAGPHYEQFF

abundance: .
d_gene: .
v_gene: TRBV9
j_gene: TRBJ1-1
CDR3nt: TGTGCCAGCAGCCGGGACGGGAACACTGAAGCTTTCTTT
CDR3aa: CASSRDGNTEAFF